This entry concerns a single T cell receptor beta chain. What this receptor recognizes is not known. Base quality data are lacking; no much larger clone is found one base away. These data originate in a study of radiation and T cells in renal cell carcinoma (dated by TCRdb to 2019 to 2021). About the full investigation: Samples were obtained from a clinical trial, in which 15 Gy stereotactic body radiation therapy was delivered to primary renal cell carcinomas and nephrectomy was performed 4 weeks later. In total, around 53 samples, comprising around 26 tumors and around 27 peripheral blood samples, were subjected to TCR beta sequencing. Across all 53 samples, 4,000,000 or so unique CDR3 nucleotide sequences, encoding 2,658,974 unique CDR3 amino acid sequences, were identified. Beyond this particular receptor, the publication reports: In blood, the top tumor clonotypes increased from baseline to 2 weeks after radiation and then shrank by 4 weeks, which suggests a temporary expansion of tumor-resident clones. Dynamics of the blood repertoire were not tracked past 4 weeks after treatment. With a single-armed trial design, the study had no way to address how radiation dose or scheduling affects the TCR repertoire. Because no pretreatment tumor biopsies were available, whether clonotypes were present in the tumor at baseline could not be determined.

TCR beta libraries were generated from genomic DNA with the immunoSEQ kit, following the manufacturer's recommendations. For library preparation, a first multiplex PCR was performed with proprietary primers, followed by a second PCR in which unique barcodes were added, and bead cleanups were performed after each round. A positive control reaction and a negative control reaction, both provided in the kit, were run with every batch of samples. The final libraries were assessed on an Agilent 4200 TapeStation D1000 ScreenTape, pooled by volume, and quantified by qPCR. Sequencing was performed on an Illumina NextSeq500 using a MidOutput 150-cycle cartridge, with 156 Read1 cycles, 15 Index1 cycles, and the kit custom primers. The pooled library was loaded at 1.0 pM with approximately 20% PhiX control spiked in. Processing in the source paper ran as follows. The vendor-processed data were analyzed in R, and a clonotype was defined as all T cells that share the same CDR3 nucleotide sequence. For clone abundance analyses, frequencies were normalized to the 10,000 most abundant clones per sample. Before analysis, public T cell clones were removed, and these numbered fewer than six per sample on average. An abundance difference of at least 32-fold between compartments was the criterion for calling clonotypes tumor-enriched or baseline blood-enriched. Clonotypes expanded or contracted between blood time points were identified with a beta-binomial differential abundance model. Tumor-blood repertoire similarity was measured with the Baroni-Urbani and Buser coefficient, and group comparisons used two-tailed Wilcoxon tests in R. TCRdb limited this immuneACCESS table to in-frame rearrangements with V and J called. A share of clones is missing; checked studies link under half to unresolved V genes, and the rest is unexplained. V, J and clone size are those of that table, while D and trimming were read from the DNA. This sample is represented by approximately 75,000 clones; 82% of them were singletons. 5.8% of the sample is taken by the ten largest.

Taken with the paper, the label for time point translates to: blood 2 weeks post-SBRT. The treatment or condition label on this specimen signifies: 15 Gy SBRT to primary tumor, nephrectomy 4 weeks later. To follow tumor-enriched clonotypes, peripheral blood was collected serially from radiation-treated patients at baseline and again at 2 weeks and 4 weeks after SBRT. Renal cell carcinoma with clear cell pathology was present in all patients. Genomic DNA for TCR sequencing was prepared using the QIAamp DNA Blood Mini Kit (Qiagen). Samples were included in the analyses only if all quality control checks were passed. The sample was blood, taken from a patient whose treatment included radiotherapy and nephrectomy. The TCR originated in a man in his sixties with renal cell carcinoma.

The CDR3 protein sequence reads: CAIRISGVNTGELFF. The sequenced DNA is TGTGCCATCAGGATTTCAGGGGTCAACACCGGGGAGCTGTTTTTT. The rearranged chain carries TRBV10-3 and TRBJ2-2, and the D gene may be TRBD1, 6 bases matching. The CDR3 starts with the cysteine, ends with the phenylalanine, and has 15 residues. Of all the DNA, just the CDR3 is kept, 45 bases in frame from base 1. At the junction V is shortened by 6 bases and J by 2 bases, with 13 bases in between. CDR1 and CDR2 are read off the germline V gene as ENHRY and SYGVKD.